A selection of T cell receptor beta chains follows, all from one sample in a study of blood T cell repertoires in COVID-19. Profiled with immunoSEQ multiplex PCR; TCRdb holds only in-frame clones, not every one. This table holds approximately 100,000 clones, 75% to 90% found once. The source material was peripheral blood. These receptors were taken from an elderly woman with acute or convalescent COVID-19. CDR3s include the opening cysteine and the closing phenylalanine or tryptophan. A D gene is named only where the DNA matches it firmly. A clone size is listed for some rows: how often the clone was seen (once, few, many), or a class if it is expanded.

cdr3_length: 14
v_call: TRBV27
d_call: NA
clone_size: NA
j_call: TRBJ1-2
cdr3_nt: TGTGCCAGCAGTTCGGGGGGCGGACTATATGGCTACACCTTC
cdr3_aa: CASSSGGGLYGYTF

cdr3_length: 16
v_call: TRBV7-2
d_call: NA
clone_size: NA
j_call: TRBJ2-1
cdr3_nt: TGTGCCAGCAGCTTAGCGCCAGGGAACTCCTACAATGAGCAGTTCTTC
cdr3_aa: CASSLAPGNSYNEQFF

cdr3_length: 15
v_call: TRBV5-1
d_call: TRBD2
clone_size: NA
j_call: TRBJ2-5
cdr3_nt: TGCGCCAGCAGCTTGACTAGCGGTCCTCAAGAGACCCAGTACTTC
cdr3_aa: CASSLTSGPQETQYF

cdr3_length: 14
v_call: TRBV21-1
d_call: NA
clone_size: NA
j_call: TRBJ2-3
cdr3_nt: TGTGCCAGCGGGGGGACTAGCGGGACAGATACGCAGTATTTT
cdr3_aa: CASGGTSGTDTQYF

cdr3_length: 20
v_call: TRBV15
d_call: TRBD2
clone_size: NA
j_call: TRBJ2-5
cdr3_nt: TGTGCCACCAGCAGAGATATCACTAGCGGGGGGATCCCGAACCAAGAGACCCAGTACTTC
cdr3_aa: CATSRDITSGGIPNQETQYF

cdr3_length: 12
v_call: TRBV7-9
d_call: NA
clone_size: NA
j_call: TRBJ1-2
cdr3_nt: TGTGCCAGCAGCTTACTACCCCATGGCTACACCTTC
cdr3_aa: CASSLLPHGYTF

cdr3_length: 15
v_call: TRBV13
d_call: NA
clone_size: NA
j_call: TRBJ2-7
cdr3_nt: TGTGCCAGCAGTCCGCGGGGCCTCCACTCCTACGAGCAGTACTTC
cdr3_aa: CASSPRGLHSYEQYF

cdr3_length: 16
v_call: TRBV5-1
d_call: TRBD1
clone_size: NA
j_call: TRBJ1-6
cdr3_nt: TGCGCCAGCAGCTTAGGACAGGGACAGGGGCATTCACCCCTCCACTTT
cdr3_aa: CASSLGQGQGHSPLHF

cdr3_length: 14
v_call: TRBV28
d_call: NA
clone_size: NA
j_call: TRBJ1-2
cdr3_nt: TGTGCCAGCAGGCGGACCGGGATATACTATGGCTACACCTTC
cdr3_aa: CASRRTGIYYGYTF

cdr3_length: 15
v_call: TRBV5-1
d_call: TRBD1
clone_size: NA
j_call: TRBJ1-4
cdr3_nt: TGCGCCAGCAGCTTGGCCGGGACAGATAATGAAAAACTGTTTTTT
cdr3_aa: CASSLAGTDNEKLFF

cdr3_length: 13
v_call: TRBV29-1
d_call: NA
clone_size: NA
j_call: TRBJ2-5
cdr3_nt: TGCAGCGTTGACTTGTCAAGGAGAGAGACCCAGTACTTC
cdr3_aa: CSVDLSRRETQYF

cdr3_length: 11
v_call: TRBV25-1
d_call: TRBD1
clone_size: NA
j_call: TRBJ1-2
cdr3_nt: TGTGCCAGCCGACAGGGCCATGGCTACACCTTC
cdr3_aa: CASRQGHGYTF

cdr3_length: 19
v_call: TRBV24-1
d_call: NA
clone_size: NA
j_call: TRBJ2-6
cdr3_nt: TGTGCCACCAGTGATTTGCAGTGGTTCCGGGAGCCTGGGGCCAACGTCCTGACTTTC
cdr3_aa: CATSDLQWFREPGANVLTF

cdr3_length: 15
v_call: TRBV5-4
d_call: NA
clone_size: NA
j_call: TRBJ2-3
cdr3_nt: TGTGCCAGCAGCCACGGCCCTAGCGGCACAGATACGCAGTATTTT
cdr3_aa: CASSHGPSGTDTQYF

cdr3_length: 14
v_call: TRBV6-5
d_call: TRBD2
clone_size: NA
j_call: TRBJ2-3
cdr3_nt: TGTGCCCGCGGGGTGGCGGGGGGGGCAGATACGCAGTATTTT
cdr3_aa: CARGVAGGADTQYF

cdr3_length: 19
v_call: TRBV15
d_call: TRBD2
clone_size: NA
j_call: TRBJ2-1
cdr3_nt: TGTGCCACCAGCAGGTTAGCGGGGTCATCGGTTGTCTCCTACAATGAGCAGTTCTTC
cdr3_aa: CATSRLAGSSVVSYNEQFF

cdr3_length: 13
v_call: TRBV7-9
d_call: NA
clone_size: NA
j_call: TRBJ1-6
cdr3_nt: TGTGCCACCGAGAGCTCCTATAATTCACCCCTCCACTTT
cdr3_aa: CATESSYNSPLHF

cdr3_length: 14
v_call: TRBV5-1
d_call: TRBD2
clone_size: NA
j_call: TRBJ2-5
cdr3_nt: TGCGCCAGCAGCTTAGCGGGGGGTCAAGAGACCCAGTACTTC
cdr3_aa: CASSLAGGQETQYF

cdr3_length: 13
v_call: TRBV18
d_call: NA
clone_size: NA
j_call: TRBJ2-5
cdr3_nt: TGTGCCAGCTCACCGCGGCAACAAGAGACCCAGTACTTC
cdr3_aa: CASSPRQQETQYF

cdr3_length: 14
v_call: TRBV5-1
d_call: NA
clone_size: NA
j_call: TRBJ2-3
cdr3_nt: TGCGCCAGCAGCTTGTGGGGGGGCACAGATACGCAGTATTTT
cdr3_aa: CASSLWGGTDTQYF

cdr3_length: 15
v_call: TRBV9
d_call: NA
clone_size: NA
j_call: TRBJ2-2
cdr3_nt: TGTGCCAGCAGCGTAGTCGGGTGGAACACCGGGGAGCTGTTTTTT
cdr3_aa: CASSVVGWNTGELFF

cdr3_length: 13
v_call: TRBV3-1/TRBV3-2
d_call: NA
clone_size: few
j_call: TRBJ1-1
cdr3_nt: TGTGCCAGCAGCCAAGGAGGTCACACTGAAGCTTTCTTT
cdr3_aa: CASSQGGHTEAFF

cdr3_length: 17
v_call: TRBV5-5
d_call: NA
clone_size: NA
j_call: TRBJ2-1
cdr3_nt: TGTGCCAGCAGCCTCTTTTTGTACGGCAGGGCCTACAATGAGCAGTTCTTC
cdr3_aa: CASSLFLYGRAYNEQFF

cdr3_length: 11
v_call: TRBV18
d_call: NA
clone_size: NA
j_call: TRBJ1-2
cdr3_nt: TGTGCCAGCTCACCCTCCGATGGCTACACCTTC
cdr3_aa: CASSPSDGYTF

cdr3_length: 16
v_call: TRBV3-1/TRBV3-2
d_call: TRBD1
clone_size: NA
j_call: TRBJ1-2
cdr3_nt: TGTGCCAGCAGCCAAGCACGCCGACAGGGAAACTATGGCTACACCTTC
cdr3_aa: CASSQARRQGNYGYTF

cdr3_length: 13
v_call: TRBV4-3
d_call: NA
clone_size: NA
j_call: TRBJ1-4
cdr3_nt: TGCGCCAGCAGCCTTTCCAGGGGTGAAAAACTGTTTTTT
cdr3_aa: CASSLSRGEKLFF

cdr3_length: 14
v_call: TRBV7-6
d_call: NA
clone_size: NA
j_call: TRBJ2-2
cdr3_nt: TGTGCCAGCAGCTTAGTAGGGGACACCGGGGAGCTGTTTTTT
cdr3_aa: CASSLVGDTGELFF

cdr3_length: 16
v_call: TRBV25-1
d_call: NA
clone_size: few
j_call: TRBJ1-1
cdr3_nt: TGTGCCAGCAGTGAATATGGGGCGACCTGGAGCACTGAAGCTTTCTTT
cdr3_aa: CASSEYGATWSTEAFF

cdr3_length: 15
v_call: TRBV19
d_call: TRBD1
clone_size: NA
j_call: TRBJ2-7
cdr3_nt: TGTGCCAGTAGTAAGGGACAGCCAACTTCCTACGAGCAGTACTTC
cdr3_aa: CASSKGQPTSYEQYF

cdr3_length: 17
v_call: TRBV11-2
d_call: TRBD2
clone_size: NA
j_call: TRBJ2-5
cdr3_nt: TGTGCCAGCAGCTTAGAGTTGATAGTCGCGGGAGGGGAGACCCAGTACTTC
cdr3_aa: CASSLELIVAGGETQYF

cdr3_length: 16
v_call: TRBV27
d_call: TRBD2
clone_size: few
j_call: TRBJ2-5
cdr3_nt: TGTGCCAGCAGTCGGAGACTAGCGGGGCTTCAAGAGACCCAGTACTTC
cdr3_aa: CASSRRLAGLQETQYF

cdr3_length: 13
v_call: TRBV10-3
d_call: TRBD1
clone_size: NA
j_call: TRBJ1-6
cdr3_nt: TGTGCCATCAGCGGGACAGGGAATTCACCCCTCCACTTT
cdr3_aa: CAISGTGNSPLHF

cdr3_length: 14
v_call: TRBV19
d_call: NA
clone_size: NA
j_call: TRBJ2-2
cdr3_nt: TGTGCCAGTAGTATAGATTTGTGGAGGTCCGGCGAAATTTTT
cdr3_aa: CASSIDLWRSGEIF

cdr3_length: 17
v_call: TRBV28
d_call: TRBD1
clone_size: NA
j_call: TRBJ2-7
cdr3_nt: TGTGCCAGCAGACCCCGTCCCCGACAGGGGGGGACCTACGAGCAGTACTTC
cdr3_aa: CASRPRPRQGGTYEQYF

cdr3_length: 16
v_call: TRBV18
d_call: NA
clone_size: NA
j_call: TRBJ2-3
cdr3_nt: TGTGCCAGCTCACCACCCCGGACAGACAACACAGATACGCAGTATTTT
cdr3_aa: CASSPPRTDNTDTQYF

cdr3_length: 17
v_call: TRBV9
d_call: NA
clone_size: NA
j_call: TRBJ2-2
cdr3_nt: TGTGCCAGCAGCGTCCAGAGGGGGGGGCCACGGACCGGGGAGCTGTTTTTT
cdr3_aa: CASSVQRGGPRTGELFF

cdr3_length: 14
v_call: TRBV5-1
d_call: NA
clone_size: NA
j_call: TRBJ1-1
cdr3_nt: TGCGCCAGCAGCTCCATGGGCGAAATCACTGAAGCTTTCTTT
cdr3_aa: CASSSMGEITEAFF

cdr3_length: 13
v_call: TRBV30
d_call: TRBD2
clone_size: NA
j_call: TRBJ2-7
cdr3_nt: TGTGCCTGGAGGCCTAGCGGCTCCTACGAGCAGTACTTC
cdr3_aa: CAWRPSGSYEQYF

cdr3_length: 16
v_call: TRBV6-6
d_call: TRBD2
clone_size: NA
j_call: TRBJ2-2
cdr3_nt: TGTGCCAGCAGTTCGGGACTAGCGAGGAACACCGGGGAGCTGTTTTTT
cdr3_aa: CASSSGLARNTGELFF

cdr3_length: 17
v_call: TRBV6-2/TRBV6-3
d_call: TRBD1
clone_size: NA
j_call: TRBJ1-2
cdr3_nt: TGTGCCAGCAGTTACGACGCGGGACAGGGACTTTACTATGGCTACACCTTC
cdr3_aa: CASSYDAGQGLYYGYTF

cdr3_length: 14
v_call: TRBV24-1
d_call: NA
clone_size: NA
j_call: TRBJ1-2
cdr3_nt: TGTGCCACCAGTGACCAGGGTCGGTACTATGGCTACACCTTC
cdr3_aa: CATSDQGRYYGYTF

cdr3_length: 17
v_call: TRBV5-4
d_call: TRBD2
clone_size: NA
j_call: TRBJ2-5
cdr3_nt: TGTGCCAGCAGCTTGCCCCCCGTTGCGGGGGGTAAAGAGACCCAGTACTTC
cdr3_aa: CASSLPPVAGGKETQYF

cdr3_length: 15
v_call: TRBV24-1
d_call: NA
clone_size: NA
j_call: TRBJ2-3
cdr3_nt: TGTGCCACCAGGAAAGGGACTCTCCCCACAGATACGCAGTATTTT
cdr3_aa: CATRKGTLPTDTQYF

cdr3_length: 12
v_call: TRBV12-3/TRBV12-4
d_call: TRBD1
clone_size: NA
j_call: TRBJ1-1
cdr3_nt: TGTGCCAGCAGTCCACAGGGGGCAGAAGCTTTCTTT
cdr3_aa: CASSPQGAEAFF

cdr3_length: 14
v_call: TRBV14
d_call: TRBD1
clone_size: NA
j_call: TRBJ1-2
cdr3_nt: TGTGCCAGCAGCCTGCAGGGGGTCAGCTATGGCTACACCTTC
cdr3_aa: CASSLQGVSYGYTF

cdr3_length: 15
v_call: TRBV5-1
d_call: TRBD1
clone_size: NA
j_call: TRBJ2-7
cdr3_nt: TGCGCCAGCAGCTGGTGGCAGGGGGCGAACTACGAGCAGTACTTC
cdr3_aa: CASSWWQGANYEQYF

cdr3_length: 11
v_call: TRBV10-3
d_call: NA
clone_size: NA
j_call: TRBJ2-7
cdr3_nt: TGTGCCATCAGTGAATTCTCCGAGCAGTACTTC
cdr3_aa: CAISEFSEQYF

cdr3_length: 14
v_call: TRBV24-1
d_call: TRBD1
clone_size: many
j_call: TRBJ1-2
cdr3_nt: TGTGCCACCAGTGACCCGGGACAGGGTAGAAGCTACACCTTC
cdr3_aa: CATSDPGQGRSYTF

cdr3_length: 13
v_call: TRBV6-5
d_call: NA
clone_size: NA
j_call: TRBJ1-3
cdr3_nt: TGTGCCAGCAACCCAGGGGAGCGAAACACCATATATTTT
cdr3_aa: CASNPGERNTIYF

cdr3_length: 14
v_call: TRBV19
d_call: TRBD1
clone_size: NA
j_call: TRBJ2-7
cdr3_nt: TGTGCCAGTAGGTTCCGGGACAGCTCCTACGAGCAGTACTTC
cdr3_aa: CASRFRDSSYEQYF

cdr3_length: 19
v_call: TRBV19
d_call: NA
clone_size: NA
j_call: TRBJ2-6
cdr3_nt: TGTGCCAGTAGTATTTTCCAGGGGGGCCTTAGCTCTGGGGCCAACGTCCTGACTTTC
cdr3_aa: CASSIFQGGLSSGANVLTF

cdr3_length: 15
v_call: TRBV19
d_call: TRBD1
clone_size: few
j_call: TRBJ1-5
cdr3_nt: TGTGCCAGTAGTATGCGGCAGGGGGGCAATCAGCCCCAGCATTTT
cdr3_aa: CASSMRQGGNQPQHF

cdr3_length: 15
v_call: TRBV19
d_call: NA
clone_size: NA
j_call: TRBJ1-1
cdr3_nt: TGTGCCAGTAGTATTACGGCAGGCAGTCCACTGAAAGCTTTCTTT
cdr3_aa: CASSITAGSPLKAFF

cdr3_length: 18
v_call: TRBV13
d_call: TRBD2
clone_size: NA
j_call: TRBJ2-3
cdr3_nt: TGTGCCAGCAGCTTAGGACTAGCGGCCGTGTTTAGCACAGATACGCAGTATTTT
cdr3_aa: CASSLGLAAVFSTDTQYF

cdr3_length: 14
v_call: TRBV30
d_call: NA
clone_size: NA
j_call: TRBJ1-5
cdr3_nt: TGTGCCTGGAGCGGGGGGGCAGGCAATCAGCCCCAGCATTTT
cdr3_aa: CAWSGGAGNQPQHF

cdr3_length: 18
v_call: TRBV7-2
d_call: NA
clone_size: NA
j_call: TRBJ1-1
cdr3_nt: TGTGCCAGCAGTCGAGACGCTTACGGGGGGGTTGGGTGGACTGAAGCTTTCTTT
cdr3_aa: CASSRDAYGGVGWTEAFF